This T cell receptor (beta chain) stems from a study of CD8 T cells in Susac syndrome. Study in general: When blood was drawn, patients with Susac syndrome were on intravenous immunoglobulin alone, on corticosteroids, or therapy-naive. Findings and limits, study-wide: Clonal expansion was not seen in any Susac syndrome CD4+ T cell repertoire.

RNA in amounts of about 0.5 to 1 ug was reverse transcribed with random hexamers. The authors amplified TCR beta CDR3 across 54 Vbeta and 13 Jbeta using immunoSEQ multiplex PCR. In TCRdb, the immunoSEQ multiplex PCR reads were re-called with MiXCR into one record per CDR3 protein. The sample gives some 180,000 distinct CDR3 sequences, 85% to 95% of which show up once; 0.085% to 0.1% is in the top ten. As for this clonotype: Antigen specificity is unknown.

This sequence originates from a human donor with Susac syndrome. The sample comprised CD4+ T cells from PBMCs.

The CDR3: CASSLMSSYNEQFF. CDR3 coding DNA: TGTGCCAGCAGCTTAATGAGCTCCTACAATGAGCAGTTCTTC. V gene TRBV7-2 combines with J gene TRBJ2-1; D is unclear. Germline loops: CDR1 SGHTA, CDR2 FQGNSA. The CDR3 has 14 amino acids. Trimming left V 2 bases short and J 0 bases short, with 5 bases between. The whole variable domain, filled in from reference TRBV7-2 and TRBJ2-1, reads GAGVSQSPSNKVTEKGKDVELRCDPISGHTALYWYRQSLGQGLEFLIYFQGNSAPDKSGLPSDRFSAERTGGSVSTLTIQRTQQEDSAVYLCASSLMSSYNEQFFGPGTRLTVL.